This T cell receptor (beta chain) originates from a study of CD8+CD57+ T cells in acquired aplastic anemia. The study, taken as a whole, reports: Patients did not significantly differ from controls in CD8+ Simpson's diversity.

Germline V gene lookup returns CDR1 MNHEY and CDR2 SMNVEV (reference sequence). This CDR3 contains 15 residues. J gave up 4 bases and V 1 base, and 6 bases lay outside the gene matches. The template used for profiling TCR beta VDJ and CDR3 was genomic DNA. TCRdb passed the reads through MiXCR, listing each CDR3 protein once. In the table there are around 150,000 distinct CDR3 sequences, approximately 40% of which are singletons. Notes on this clonotype: Antigen specificity is unknown.

This chain connects TRBV27 to TRBJ2-5; 7 bases agree with TRBD1. The TCR was taken from a human donor in good health. Sequencing used sorted CD4+, CD8+, or CD8+CD57+ T cells (not recorded which) from PBMCs. CDR3 protein: CASSLFRGPRETQYF. The CDR3 DNA follows: TGTGCCAGCAGTTTATTTAGGGGGCCACGAGAGACCCAGTACTTC.